The entry below gives a single TCR beta chain sequence along with its context. What it binds is not known. This entry comes from a study of cytomegalovirus exposure and HLA in healthy donors. The protocol was immunoSEQ multiplex PCR, while the TCRdb copy is restricted to in-frame clones and leaves out a portion. The sample includes roughly 300,000 clones, roughly 90% of them seen just once. The CDR3 length is 15 residues. The V segment lost 3 bases and the J segment 5 bases; nucleotides outside the gene matches: 6. Per germline, CDR1 MDHEN and CDR2 SYDVKM. Donors were drawn from the approximately 110-subject validation cohort, separate from the approximately 680-subject first cohort. The study, taken as a whole, reports: The investigators catalogued 150 to 200 TCR beta chains as cytomegalovirus-associated. In vitro confirmation showed a few CMV-associated chains to be CMV antigen specific.

The gene calls are TRBV28 and TRBJ2-5, with 10 bases lining up with TRBD2. Sequenced input: PBMCs. This TCR came from a woman in her late teens or twenties in good health and CMV-seronegative. This chain's CDR3 is CASSLSGRVGETQYF. The CDR3 nucleotides read TGTGCCAGCAGTTTGAGCGGGAGGGTAGGGGAGACCCAGTACTTC.